The 3 T cell receptor beta chains below all came from one sample that was sequenced in a study of blood T cell repertoires in COVID-19. Some clones are missing from TCRdb's copy, which holds only in-frame ones; the method was immunoSEQ multiplex PCR. Of about 150,000 clones in the sample, 81% were seen once. What was sequenced was peripheral blood. The receptors stem from a woman between 55 and 75 years old with active or convalescent COVID-19.

The chain has TRBV19 and TRBJ1-1; 8 bases align to TRBD1. Losses at the gene ends were 5 bases for V and 1 base for J; bases not matched to a gene: 3. Germline CDR1 and CDR2: LNHDA and SQIVND (reference sequence). The CDR3 runs to 14 residues. The CDR3 spells CASSVDRANTEAFF. The CDR3 DNA sequence: TGTGCCAGTAGTGTGGACAGGGCGAACACTGAAGCTTTCTTT.

V gene TRBV4-2 combines with J gene TRBJ2-3; 7 positions agree with TRBD2. Germline CDR1 LGHNA, CDR2 YNFKEQ. V dropped 2 bases and J dropped 0; count of bases not matched to a gene: 8. The CDR3 sequence is 17 residues long. The CDR3 region is CASSQRTGLDSTDTQYF. The CDR3 DNA follows: TGTGCCAGCAGCCAAAGAACAGGACTAGACAGCACAGATACGCAGTATTTT.

This clone was counted once. The chain combines TRBV27 with TRBJ2-1; 11 nucleotides match TRBD2. Germline V gene data show CDR1 as MNHEY and CDR2 as SMNVEV (reference sequence). The CDR3 covers 16 residues. Trimming took 5 bases from V and 6 from J; bases not matched to a gene: 9. The DNA for the CDR3 is TGTGCCAGCAGTATACTCGGGACTAGCGGAGCCAATGAGCAGTTCTTC. It yields the protein CASSILGTSGANEQFF.